This T cell receptor beta chain was retrieved from a study of blood T cells in healthy people across ages (dated by TCRdb to between 2014 and 2017). A note on the overall study: In model experiments, template switching captured roughly one uniquely barcoded TCR beta cDNA molecule for every two T cells. The study measured age-related changes in TCR beta repertoire diversity using deep sequencing normalized with unique cDNA molecular identifiers. Using the same blood draw, the study looked at two additional independent replicas of 1 million unique cDNA reads for two donors, one aged 18 to 30 and the other aged 80 or older. The donors were split into four age groups: young (average 16 years), middle-aged (39), aged (approximately 60) and long-lived (approximately 89). To avoid experimental bias, donors of different ages were distributed randomly across sequencing lanes. Study-wide conclusions, independent of this receptor: Compared with the aged group, more naive CD4+ T cells, fewer expanded clones and increased TCR diversity were shown by the long-lived group, suggesting age selection. Observed TCR beta diversity per million T cells fell roughly linearly with age, and a significant reduction was already apparent by age roughly 40. Total diversity estimates from one million sequenced T cells were considered lower bounds and underestimates. The CMV infection status of donors was not known, potentially confounding age-related changes in expanded clonotypes. Since profiling was done on bulk unsorted PBMCs, naive and antigen-experienced compartments could not be conclusively compared. A strong correlation was found between observed TCR beta diversity and the percentage of naive T cells measured by flow cytometry.

Library creation used 5' RACE. The sequencer listed for this sample is Illumina HiSeq 2500. A second PCR of about 6 to 11 cycles was performed with a sample-barcoded 5' primer and a J-beta primer mix. A unique molecular identifier was introduced onto each TCR beta cDNA molecule by a template-switch 5' adaptor carrying 12 random nucleotides. At least 2.5 million CDR3-containing paired-end reads were obtained from each sample. All of the RNA was converted into first-strand cDNA using the Mint cDNA synthesis kit, with a TRBC-specific oligonucleotide serving as the primer. Following uracil-DNA glycosylase treatment, all cDNA underwent a first 18-cycle PCR with the universal primers M1SS and BC2_uni_R. Under the source paper's analysis protocol: Each sample was normalized by randomly selecting 1 million high-quality reads, each carrying a distinct molecular identifier. Instead of being binned into consensus sequences, reads that shared molecular identifiers were thrown out. MiTCR, run with a Q25 quality threshold and the strictest error-elimination algorithm, handled CDR3 identification, clonotype clustering and error correction. Lower-bound total TCR beta diversity was estimated with a nonparametric unseen species model using Euler transformation. Using fastp at Q25 and MiXCR, TCRdb reprocessed the public reads and kept productive beta chains. Identical CDR3 protein sequences are pooled into one entry, listed with their most common genes and DNA. TCRdb's processing, not the authors' own work, is the source of the V and J calls. For this sample there are about 1.8 million distinct CDR3 sequences; about 50% appear just once. Jointly, the top ten make up 2.1% of the sample.

With regard to this clonotype: What this receptor recognizes is not known. Base qualities are not provided; no much larger clone lies one nucleotide away.

Systemically healthy Caucasian individuals from Russia, some 40 in total and aged roughly 6 to 100 years, were included as donors. Each donor gave ten milliliters of peripheral blood, drawn into EDTA-treated Vacutainer tubes. Ficoll-Paque density-gradient centrifugation was used to isolate PBMCs, with at least 6 million obtained per sample. Total RNA was extracted from PBMCs with Trizol reagent, with at least 5.5 micrograms obtained per sample. For every donor, flow cytometry on a PBMC aliquot measured the percentage of naive CD45RAhigh/CD27high T cells. The germline V gene (reference sequence) sets CDR1 to DFQATT and CDR2 to SNEGSKA. From the cysteine up to the phenylalanine, the CDR3 has a length of 15 residues. Only the CDR3 region is kept as DNA, spanning 45 bases read in frame from base 1. The trim is 3 bases for V and 9 bases for J, with a gap of 18 bases between the germline ends.

This TCR came from a middle-aged woman in good health. The sequence joins TRBV20-1 to TRBJ1-6, and perhaps TRBD1 as D gene, on 6 matching bases. Sequencing was done on a sample of blood. This receptor has the CDR3 CSARDRRLPRSPLHF. The nucleotides read TGCAGTGCTAGGGACAGACGGCTTCCTCGTTCACCCCTCCACTTT.